Each of the 8 T cell receptor beta chains below was sequenced from the same sample in a study of tumor and adjacent non-tumor tissue in lung cancer. The template was RNA from unsorted bulk tissue. The library came from three nested PCR rounds adapted from ARM-PCR protocols. TCRdb redid the calling of the multiplex PCR reads with MiXCR, one entry per CDR3 protein. The top ten clones hold around a sixth of a sample with under 150,000 distinct CDR3 sequences, approximately 64% of them seen once. What was sequenced was lung tumor tissue. All receptors come from a man between 60 and 75 years old with small cell lung cancer.

This clonotype was observed many times. The chain couples TRBV20-1 to TRBJ1-4; 12 positions agree with TRBD1. Germline CDR1 reads DFQATT; CDR2 reads SNEGSKA (reference sequence). CDR3 length: 14 amino acids. Losses at the gene ends were 6 bases for V and 8 bases for J; bases not matched to a gene: 7. CDR3 protein: CSARSGTGGEKLFF. The CDR3 bases are TGCAGTGCGCGGTCCGGGACAGGGGGCGAAAAACTGTTTTTT.

In its sample, this clonotype was seen a few times. The V gene is TRBV12-3 or TRBV12-4, the J gene TRBJ2-1; D is tentatively TRBD1 or TRBD2 (5 bases each). This CDR3 has 15 residues. Trimming pared 6 bases from V and 1 base from J, leaving 13 bases between. CDR3 region: CASRPPGPSYNEQFF. CDR3 DNA: TGTGCCAGCAGGCCGCCGGGGCCATCCTACAATGAGCAGTTCTTC.

This clonotype was found a few times. The CDR3 region is CASSLDSVGEQYV. For the CDR3, the DNA is TGTGCCAGCAGCTTGGATTCTGTAGGCGAGCAGTACGTC. The genes are TRBV5-8 and TRBJ2-7; D is unresolved. CDR1 and CDR2 (germline): SGHTS, YDEGEE. V was clipped by 0 bases and J by 6 bases, with 10 bases between them. This CDR3 is 13 amino acids long.

This clonotype was recorded many times. The chain combines TRBV11-3 with TRBJ2-4; perhaps TRBD1 as D (6 bases). V lost 3 bases and J 1 base, leaving 13 bases between the germline ends. The CDR3 has 16 residues. Per the germline V gene, CDR1 is SGHNT and CDR2 is YENEEA. Here the CDR3 reads CASSFLGAGAKNIQYF. The CDR3 nucleotides read TGTGCCAGCAGCTTCCTGGGGGCAGGTGCCAAAAACATTCAGTACTTC.

A remark on this clonotype: Sequence at one end of the junction differs from germline and may be a read error. The chain recombines TRBV7-8 with TRBJ2-7; D is unclear. This CDR3 has 15 amino acids. Germline CDR1 SGHVS, CDR2 FQNEAQ. The CDR3 sequence: CSSSLEYARPYEQYF. The CDR3 region has the DNA TGTTCCAGCAGCCTCGAATACGCTAGGCCTTACGAGCAGTACTTC. Complete variable domain (other parts from reference TRBV7-8 and TRBJ2-7): GAGVSQSPRYKVAKRGQDVALRCDPISGHVSLFWYQQALGQGPEFLTYFQNEAQLDKSGLPSDRFFAERPEGSVSTLKIQRTQQEDSAVYLCSSSLEYARPYEQYFGPGTRLTVT.

There are a few counts of this clonotype. Being one base from a much bigger clone, this may be a read error. The chain uses TRBV11-2 and TRBJ1-4, with 8 positions matching TRBD1. Looked up from germline, CDR1 is SGHAT and CDR2 is FQNNGV. The CDR3 loop spans 15 amino acids. This CDR3 reads CASNLGQGGNEKLFF. The DNA for the CDR3 is TGTGCCAGCAACTTAGGACAGGGCGGCAATGAAAAACTGTTTTTT.

This clonotype was seen a handful of times. A single base separates this from a much larger clone, so it may be a read error. The chain combines TRBV28 with TRBJ1-4, with D possibly TRBD1 on 6 matching bases. This CDR3 comprises 13 residues. Germline CDR1 and CDR2: MDHEN and SYDVKM. V dropped 2 bases and J dropped 10 bases, with 11 bases sitting between them. CDR3 protein: CASSLGGRGKLFF. CDR3 DNA sequence: TGTGCCAGCAGTTTAGGGGGCCGGGGAAAACTGTTTTTT.

This chain links TRBV5-1 with TRBJ2-5; no clear D. CDR1 and CDR2 (germline): SGHRS, YFSETQ. The length of the CDR3 is 14 residues. The V end was cut by 3 bases, the J end by 3 bases, with 12 bases between. The CDR3 reads CASSSTGTEETQYF. The CDR3 nucleotides are TGCGCCAGCAGCTCCACCGGAACAGAAGAGACCCAGTACTTC.